This TCR beta chain stems from a study of response to subunit inactivated influenza vaccine. Findings and limits, study-wide: Authors suggested seasonal influenza vaccinations each recruit few new T cells.

The length of the CDR3 is 14 residues. The germline gives CDR1 MDHEN, CDR2 SYDVKM. Trimming at V came to 6 bases and at J to 6 bases, leaving 9 bases not matched to a gene. The sample holds many counts of this clonotype. Its antigen is not known. TCRdb itself ran the RT-PCR reads through MiXCR, one entry per CDR3 protein. The data contain roughly 650,000 distinct CDR3 sequences, approximately 15% of them seen just once; the ten biggest clones take up 7.5% to 8%. This TCR derives from a man between 50 and 59 years old who received an inactivated influenza vaccine. V usage is TRBV28 and J usage is TRBJ1-1, with 8 bases matching TRBD1. The sample was PBMCs from blood, taken around two weeks before vaccination. CDR3 DNA sequence: TGTGCCAGCAGGTTTGACAGGGGACCGGCTGAAGCTTTCTTT. Encoded protein: CASRFDRGPAEAFF.